The 30 T cell receptor beta chains given below trace back to one sample, sequenced in a study of tumor and adjacent non-tumor tissue in lung cancer. Three rounds of nested PCR, following a modified ARM-PCR protocol, produced the TCRbeta library. TCRdb processed the multiplex PCR reads anew with MiXCR; each CDR3 protein has one entry. The sample shows almost 75,000 distinct CDR3 sequences, approximately 68% of them seen only once. The template was RNA from unsorted bulk tissue. More than 3 cm separated this lung sample from the edge of the tumor. The sequencing sample was made of distant non-tumor lung tissue. The receptor source for this set is a woman aged 50 to 65 with non-small cell lung cancer.

The chain links TRBV20-1 to TRBJ2-7; no reliable D call. CDR1 and CDR2 (germline): DFQATT, SNEGSKA (reference sequence). The length of the CDR3 is 14 residues. Deletions cut 6 bases from V and 12 bases from J, with 27 bases between. CDR3 nucleotide sequence: TGCAGTGCAAAAACCGGGCAGGTTGCCTACGGGCGGTACTTC. This sequence encodes CSAKTGQVAYGRYF.

Many counts were recorded for this clonotype. As DNA, the CDR3 is TGTGCCAGCAGCTCCGGGACAGGGTCTACCGGGGAGCTGTTTTTT. Translated: CASSSGTGSTGELFF. J is TRBJ2-2 and V is TRBV13, with 9 bases lining up with TRBD1. Germline-derived CDR1 and CDR2 are PRHDT and FYEKMQ (reference sequence). The V gene end was trimmed by 4 bases and the J gene end by 5 bases; junction bases not matched to a gene: 5. The CDR3 is 15 amino acids.

The rearrangement links TRBV14 to TRBJ1-2; D is unclear. V was pared by 2 bases and J by 4 bases, with 8 bases between. The CDR3 contains 13 residues. Germline lookup yields CDR1 SGHDN and CDR2 FVKESK. DNA of the CDR3: TGTGCCAGCAGCCAAAACAACATCTATGGCTACACCTTC. This sequence encodes CASSQNNIYGYTF.

As for this clonotype: A much larger clone sits a single nucleotide away, making a read error possible. V is TRBV20-1 and J is TRBJ2-5; TRBD1 aligns across 8 bases. V was clipped by 6 bases and J by 5 bases; unmatched bases: 5. CDR3 size: 12 residues. From germline, CDR1 is DFQATT and CDR2 SNEGSKA (reference sequence). CDR3 in amino acids: CSAEDRGETQYF. CDR3 DNA: TGCAGTGCCGAAGACAGGGGTGAGACCCAGTACTTC.

A word on this clonotype: The germline gene is not matched at one end of the junction; a read error may be the cause. The chain uses TRBV4-1 and TRBJ2-1; D tentatively fits TRBD1 or TRBD2 (5 bases each). This CDR3 contains 17 residues. Germline CDR1 MGHRA, CDR2 YSYEKL. The CDR3 DNA reads TGCGCCAGCAGTCAAGCTAGCCAAGGGACCGGAGGCAAAGAGCAGTTCTTC. Translating it yields CASSQASQGTGGKEQFF.

This clonotype has more than one count but fewer than ten. Germline is not matched at one junction end, which may reflect a read error. The chain uses TRBV11-3 and TRBJ2-2; either TRBD1 or TRBD2 may supply D (5 bases each). The CDR3 length is 15 residues. Germline lookup yields CDR1 SGHNT and CDR2 YENEEA. The CDR3 here is CVSSPRDRNTGEPFF. The CDR3 DNA follows: TGTGTCAGCAGCCCCAGGGACCGGAACACCGGGGAGCCGTTTTTT.

With regard to this clonotype: The junction departs from the called germline gene at one end, perhaps through a read error. The chain couples TRBV12-3 or TRBV12-4 to TRBJ2-7, with 8 bases fitting TRBD2. The CDR3 runs to 16 residues. Written as DNA, the CDR3 is TGTGCCAGCAGTACCCGAGCGGGAGACCTACCCTACGAGCGGTACTTC. Its translation is CASSTRAGDLPYERYF.

The CDR3 nucleotides are TGTGCCAGCAGCTCACTTCCACTAGATGAGCAGTTCTTC. Translating it yields CASSSLPLDEQFF. This rearrangement joins TRBV11-1 to TRBJ2-1; TRBD2 is a possible D gene (5 bases). V was pared by 4 bases and J by 8 bases, with 12 bases between. CDR1 SGHAT and CDR2 FQDESV come from the germline V gene (reference sequence). CDR3 length: 13 amino acids.

This clonotype was counted many times. The V gene is TRBV11-2, the J gene TRBJ2-5; a possible D gene is TRBD2 (6 bases). In germline, CDR1 is SGHAT, CDR2 FQNNGV. The CDR3 runs to 16 residues. V was pared by 3 bases and J by 4 bases, with 18 bases between. This CDR3 is CASSFEPAAGTETQYF. CDR3 coding DNA: TGTGCCAGCAGCTTCGAGCCCGCGGCGGGGACAGAGACCCAGTACTTC.

Worth noting for this clonotype: This may stem from a read error, because a much larger clone lies one nucleotide away. This chain uses TRBV28 with TRBJ2-4, with 9 positions matching TRBD2. This CDR3 comprises 14 residues. After removal of 1 base from V and 7 bases from J, the junction contained 2 bases not matched to a gene. The germline gives CDR1 MDHEN, CDR2 SYDVKM. The CDR3 nucleotides are TGTGCCAGCAGTTTATTAGCGGGAGCGAACATTCAGTACTTC. This encodes CASSLLAGANIQYF. The whole variable domain, remainder taken from reference TRBV28 and TRBJ2-4, is DVKVTQSSRYLVKRTGEKVFLECVQDMDHENMFWYRQDPGLGLRLIYFSYDVKMKEKGDIPEGYSVSREKKERFSLILESASTNQTSMYLCASSLLAGANIQYFGAGTRLSVL.

This clonotype was found many times. The CDR3 sequence: CSARDADRGTDTGELFF. As DNA, the CDR3 is TGCAGTGCTAGAGACGCGGACAGGGGAACAGACACCGGGGAGCTGTTTTTT. J is TRBJ2-2 and V is TRBV20-1, with TRBD1 identical over 9 bases. Per germline, CDR1 DFQATT and CDR2 SNEGSKA (reference sequence). This CDR3 is 17 amino acids long. V gave up 0 bases and J gave up 3 bases; unmatched junction bases: 8.

The rearrangement links TRBV4-1 to TRBJ1-2; TRBD1 is a possible D gene (5 bases). Germline assignment: CDR1 MGHRA and CDR2 YSYEKL. CDR3 length equals 15 residues. CDR3 coding DNA: TGCGTCACCAGCCAAGAGGCAGGGTCGGGCTATGGCTACACCTTC. It yields the protein CVTSQEAGSGYGYTF.

This clonotype was detected a few times. The CDR3, as DNA: TGCGCCAGCAGCTTGCTCCCGGGGGCCACTAACTACGAGCAGTACTTC. This encodes CASSLLPGATNYEQYF. The chain is built from TRBV5-1 and TRBJ2-7; D is perhaps TRBD1 or TRBD2 (6 bases each). The V and J ends lost 1 base and 3 bases respectively, with 17 bases between them. This CDR3 is built from 16 residues. From germline, CDR1 is SGHRS and CDR2 YFSETQ.

Note on this clonotype: One end of the junction does not line up with germline, which may come from a read error. V usage is TRBV19 and J usage is TRBJ2-5; possibly TRBD2 for D (6 bases). CDR3 length equals 14 residues. Germline V gene lookup returns CDR1 LNHDA and CDR2 SQIVND (reference sequence). CDR3: CANSVGPGGETQYF. In DNA, the CDR3 is TGTGCCAATAGTGTGGGACCCGGAGGGGAGACCCAGTACTTC.

To note about this clonotype: A read error may account for a junction end that differs from germline. The chain couples TRBV18 to TRBJ2-6; possible D gene TRBD1, 6 bases. The CDR3 sequence is 17 residues long. Germline lookup yields CDR1 KGHSH and CDR2 LQKENI. This CDR3 reads CASSPRTGSSGPNVLTF. CDR3 DNA sequence: TGTGCGAGTTCGCCCCGAACAGGGAGCTCTGGGCCCAACGTCCTGACTTTC. Combining the CDR3 with reference TRBV18 and TRBJ2-6 gives the whole variable domain NAGVMQNPRHLVRRRGQEARLRCSPMKGHSHVYWYRQLPEEGLKFMVYLQKENIIDESGMPKERFSAEFPKEGPSILRIQQVVRGDSAAYFCASSPRTGSSGPNVLTFGAGSRLTVL.

Concerning this clonotype: A read error may produce the germline difference seen at one junction end. The gene calls are TRBV12-3 or TRBV12-4 and TRBJ2-2, with 9 bases that match TRBD1. The CDR3 has 17 amino acids. The CDR3 DNA is TGTGCCAGTAGCCCCTGGACAGGGGCTTCGAACACCGGGGAGATGTTTTTT. Translating it yields CASSPWTGASNTGEMFF.

This clonotype was seen repeatedly, ten times or more. The chain couples TRBV12-3 or TRBV12-4 to TRBJ1-2; D is perhaps TRBD1 (5 bases). CDR3 length: 14 residues. Trimming removed 7 bases from V and 4 bases from J, with 16 bases in between. The CDR3 region has the DNA TGTGCCAGCAACCCGGGGGGGGGAGGCTATGGCTACACCTTC. Translated: CASNPGGGGYGYTF.

The chain links TRBV4-1 to TRBJ2-7; D may be TRBD1 (6 bases). The CDR3 extends over 15 amino acids. V lost 4 bases and J 0 bases, leaving 13 bases between the germline ends. Germline V gene lookup returns CDR1 MGHRA and CDR2 YSYEKL. The CDR3 loop reads CASSPGTSSSYEQYF. CDR3 DNA sequence: TGCGCCAGCAGCCCCGGGACATCTAGCTCCTACGAGCAGTACTTC.

To note about this clonotype: Compared with germline, one end of the junction differs, possibly owing to a read error. CDR3 nucleotide sequence: TGCGGTCGGTTCGCATATGTAGGGGGCAATGAGCGGTTCTTC. Translation: CGRFAYVGGNERFF. The chain couples TRBV20-1 to TRBJ2-1; 7 positions match TRBD1. The CDR3 extends over 14 amino acids. Germline V gene data show CDR1 as DFQATT and CDR2 as SNEGSKA (reference sequence).

The rearrangement links TRBV24-1 to TRBJ2-1, with 11 bases identical to TRBD2. The CDR3 loop spans 17 amino acids. V dropped 6 bases and J dropped 7; count of bases not matched to a gene: 13. Looked up from germline, CDR1 is KGHDR and CDR2 is SFDVKD. The CDR3: CATSNTYTSGSRNEQFF. CDR3 coding DNA: TGTGCCACCAGTAACACCTATACTAGCGGGAGCCGGAATGAGCAGTTCTTC.

Concerning this clonotype: One junction end disagrees with the germline gene, perhaps due to a read error. The rearrangement joins TRBV20-1 to TRBJ1-5; D gene unclear. The CDR3 spans 16 residues. CDR1 and CDR2 from the germline V gene are DFQATT and SNEGSKA (reference sequence). The CDR3 sequence: CSARDPRGSANQSQHF. CDR3 in DNA: TGCAGTGCTAGAGATCCCCGTGGAAGCGCCAATCAGTCCCAGCATTTT.

As for this clonotype: A junction boundary mismatches the germline segment, possibly from a read error. The chain combines TRBV5-1 with TRBJ1-5; D unresolved. This CDR3 region has 13 residues. The germline V gene encodes CDR1 SGHRS and CDR2 YFSETQ. The CDR3 sequence: CASSLGPNQPQLF. Here the CDR3 DNA reads TGCGCCAGCAGCTTGGGTCCGAATCAGCCCCAGCTTTTT.

In this sample, this clonotype turned up a few times. The junction departs from germline at one end; a sequencing error may be responsible. The chain recombines TRBV24-1 with TRBJ2-5; D possibly corresponds to TRBD1 (7 bases). Germline V CDR1 and CDR2: KGHDR, SFDVKD. This CDR3 contains 13 residues. This CDR3 reads CATSDIRGETQYF. In DNA form, the CDR3 reads TGTGCCACCAGTGATATCAGGGGGGAGACTCAGTACTTC.

A remark on this clonotype: At one end the junction does not follow the germline gene, possibly because of a read error. In nucleotides, the CDR3 is TGCGCCAGTAGCCAAGATCGTTACAGGGTGAACACTGAAACTTTCTTT. Its translation is CASSQDRYRVNTETFF. The chain is built from TRBV4-1 and TRBJ1-1; perhaps TRBD1 as D (6 bases). Germline V CDR1 and CDR2: MGHRA, YSYEKL. The CDR3 length is 16 residues.

As regards this clonotype: The junction departs from germline at one end; a sequencing error may be responsible. The gene calls are TRBV20-1 and TRBJ2-1; 7 bases are shared with TRBD1. This CDR3 contains 20 residues. Germline assignment: CDR1 DFQATT and CDR2 SNEGSKA (reference sequence). CDR3 coding DNA: TGCAGTGTTAGACAACAGGGGTTACGGAGTCTTTCCAGCTCCTACAATGAGCAGTTCTTC. It yields the protein CSVRQQGLRSLSSSYNEQFF.

Concerning this clonotype: A read error is likely, as this CDR3 ends without the conserved phenylalanine or tryptophan. The chain recombines TRBV11-3 with TRBJ2-1, with no clear D. Germline assignment: CDR1 SGHNT and CDR2 YENEEA. The CDR3 loop spans 13 amino acids. CDR3 loop: CASSLDWNKEQFL. The DNA of the CDR3 is TGTGCCAGCAGCTTAGATTGGAACAAAGAGCAGTTCCTC.

The chain recombines TRBV11-2 with TRBJ2-1; 11 bases fit TRBD2. With V trimmed by 7 bases and J by 7 bases, 6 bases remained unmatched. Per the germline V gene, CDR1 is SGHAT and CDR2 is FQNNGV. The length of the CDR3 is 14 residues. The CDR3 DNA is TGTGCCAGCAACTTTGGGACTAGCGGAAATGAGCAGTTCTTC. Its protein product is CASNFGTSGNEQFF.

With regard to this clonotype: The germline gene is not matched at one end of the junction; a read error may be the cause. The CDR3 here is CVSSQPTYEQYF. CDR3 DNA: TGTGTCAGCAGTCAACCCACGTACGAGCAGTACTTC. This chain uses TRBV28 with TRBJ2-7; no firm D call. Germline V CDR1 and CDR2: MDHEN, SYDVKM. This CDR3 has 12 residues.

This clonotype showed up just a few times. A much larger clonotype is one base distant, so this may be a read error. V usage is TRBV11-2 and J usage is TRBJ2-7, with D possibly TRBD2 on 5 matching bases. The CDR3 has 15 residues. Germline V gene lookup returns CDR1 SGHAT and CDR2 FQNNGV. This chain's CDR3 is CASNLDKRSGDEQYF. For the CDR3, the DNA is TGTGCCAGCAACTTAGATAAGCGGAGCGGCGACGAGCAGTACTTC.

The chain employs TRBV11-1 and TRBJ2-6; tentatively, D is TRBD1 (6 bases). The germline V and J ends were trimmed by 5 bases and 14 bases, with 22 bases remaining between them. The CDR3 loop spans 15 amino acids. Germline V gene data show CDR1 as SGHAT and CDR2 as FQDESV (reference sequence). The CDR3, as DNA: TGTGCCAGCAGCCCAGGACAGTCTGGGGCCGACATCCTGACTTTC. This translates into CASSPGQSGADILTF.